What follows are 22 T cell receptor beta chains derived from one specimen sequenced in a study of CD8 T cells in ankylosing spondylitis. MiXCR, applied by TCRdb to the 5' RACE reads, yields one record per CDR3 protein. This sample has around 180,000 distinct CDR3 sequences; 18% occur once, and the top ten carry 4.3%. The sample comprised blood, either unsorted or a sorted T cell fraction (not recorded which). The receptors were sampled from a male donor aged 10-30 years with ankylosing spondylitis or in good health (not recorded which).

This clonotype was picked up many times. The CDR3 reads CASSLPGTGSYNEQFF. The CDR3 bases are TGTGCCAGCAGCCTCCCGGGGACAGGGTCCTACAATGAGCAGTTCTTC. V gene TRBV7-9 combines with J gene TRBJ2-1; the match to TRBD1 covers 9 bases. This CDR3 is 16 amino acids long. Unmatched junction bases numbered 6, after V lost 5 bases and J lost 1 base. Germline V lookup: CDR1 SEHNR, CDR2 FQNEAQ (reference sequence).

This clonotype was counted many times. The J gene is TRBJ2-2, the V gene TRBV20-1; tentatively, D is TRBD1 (6 bases). The length of the CDR3 is 11 residues. Per the germline V gene, CDR1 is DFQATT and CDR2 is SNEGSKA (reference sequence). The germline V and J ends were trimmed by 5 bases and 7 bases, with 8 bases remaining between them. As DNA, the CDR3 is TGCAGTGCTCCAGGGGACGGGGAGCTGTTTTTT. Translating it yields CSAPGDGELFF.

This clonotype was counted at least ten times. This chain joins TRBV29-1 and TRBJ1-5, with D possibly being TRBD1 (6 bases). V lost 7 bases and J lost 6, with 19 bases in between. CDR1 and CDR2 from the germline V gene are SQVTM and ANQGSEA. This CDR3 spans 14 amino acids. CDR3 coding DNA: TGCAGCGCGGCTTTTTCGGGGGGCGGTCAGCCCCAGCATTTT. Amino acids: CSAAFSGGGQPQHF.

This clonotype was recorded at least ten times. The chain uses TRBV27 and TRBJ2-7; D not resolved. CDR1 is MNHEY, CDR2 SMNVEV, per germline (reference sequence). The CDR3 extends over 13 amino acids. Trimming pared 3 bases from V and 0 bases from J, leaving 6 bases between. The CDR3 DNA reads TGTGCCAGCAGTTTTGGAACCTCCTACGAGCAGTACTTC. It encodes CASSFGTSYEQYF.

This clonotype was counted at least ten times. The rearrangement uses TRBV9 and TRBJ1-1, with D uncertain. Germline V gene lookup returns CDR1 SGDLS and CDR2 YYNGEE. This CDR3 has 14 residues. V shed 0 bases and J shed 4 bases, with 10 bases lying between them. The CDR3 is CASSVESGLTEAFF. CDR3 DNA: TGTGCCAGCAGCGTAGAAAGTGGGCTCACTGAAGCTTTCTTT. Full variable domain (remainder filled in from reference TRBV9 and TRBJ1-1): DSGVTQTPKHLITATGQRVTLRCSPRSGDLSVYWYQQSLDQGLQFLIQYYNGEERAKGNILERFSAQQFPDLHSELNLSSLELGDSALYFCASSVESGLTEAFFGQGTRLTVV.

The J gene is TRBJ2-6, the V gene TRBV5-6; 8 nucleotides agree with TRBD1. This CDR3 has 19 residues. The ends lost 4 bases at V and 0 bases at J; junction bases unmatched: 12. Germline-derived CDR1 and CDR2 are SGHDT and YYEEEE. The CDR3 nucleotides read TGTGCCAGCAGCGGAGGGACAGGCTCCACCAGCTCTGGGGCCAACGTCCTGACTTTC. Its protein is CASSGGTGSTSSGANVLTF.

In this sample, this clonotype turned up many times. The CDR3 loop is CASSPRTEPIGYIQYF. In DNA, the CDR3 is TGTGCCAGCAGCCCCCGGACTGAGCCAATTGGGTACATTCAGTACTTC. V is TRBV4-2 and J is TRBJ2-4, with D perhaps TRBD2 (5 bases). With 4 bases removed from V and 8 bases from J, the gap between germline ends came to 21 bases. Germline CDR1 is LGHNA and CDR2 is YNFKEQ. This CDR3 region has 16 residues.

This clonotype was detected many times. The J gene is TRBJ2-3, the V gene TRBV2, with TRBD2 matching over 10 bases. This CDR3 region has 13 residues. CDR1 SNHLY and CDR2 FYNNEI come from the germline V gene. Trimming removed 4 bases from V and 6 bases from J; junction bases left unmatched: 1. The CDR3 loop is CASSVSGRDTQYF. DNA for the CDR3: TGTGCCAGCAGTGTTAGCGGGAGGGATACGCAGTATTTT.

This clonotype has at least ten counts. This chain uses TRBV21-1 with TRBJ2-2; the table's D call TRBD1 went unverified against the DNA. TRBV21-1 is listed as a pseudogene. The CDR3 totals 14 residues. The CDR3 loop reads CASRRTGVIRELFF. The CDR3 DNA sequence: TGTGCCAGCAGGAGGACAGGGGTAATCCGGGAGCTGTTTTTT.

This clonotype has a count of ten or more. This rearrangement joins TRBV6-5 to TRBJ1-2; 7 bases are a match to TRBD1. This CDR3 is built from 12 residues. The V gene's germline CDR1 is MNHEY and CDR2 SVGAGI. Trimming removed 7 bases from V and 8 bases from J; junction bases left unmatched: 7. CDR3 residues: CASKGAGSGYTF. The CDR3 DNA is TGTGCCAGCAAGGGGGCAGGGAGCGGCTACACCTTC.

There are many counts of this clonotype. The chain couples TRBV11-2 to TRBJ2-7, with 7 bases lining up with TRBD1. CDR1 is SGHAT and CDR2 is FQNNGV in the germline V gene. V lost 2 bases and J lost 6; bases outside the gene matches: 7. This CDR3 comprises 14 residues. CDR3 protein: CASSLRQGVAEQYV. The CDR3 DNA reads as TGTGCCAGCAGCTTACGGCAGGGGGTAGCCGAGCAGTACGTC.

The chain joins TRBV29-1 to TRBJ2-7; D is ambiguous. V lost 6 bases, J lost 3 bases, and 9 bases lay in between. Germline CDR1 is SQVTM and CDR2 is ANQGSEA. The CDR3 loop spans 11 amino acids. CDR3 DNA sequence: TGCAGCGTGGAGTACGGCTACGAGCAGTACGTC. The encoded protein is CSVEYGYEQYV.

This clonotype was seen ten or more times. The CDR3 sequence: CASSLNPTEAFF. The CDR3 DNA reads as TGTGCCAGCAGCCTCAATCCCACTGAAGCTTTCTTT. The V and J genes are TRBV12-3 or TRBV12-4 and TRBJ1-1; D is unresolved. Trimming cost V 6 bases and J 4 bases, with 9 bases left between them. This CDR3 region has 12 residues.

The genes are TRBV6-5 and TRBJ1-5; D may be TRBD1 (5 bases). CDR3 length: 15 residues. The germline V and J ends were trimmed by 5 bases and 2 bases, with 13 bases remaining between them. Looked up from germline, CDR1 is MNHEY and CDR2 is SVGAGI. CDR3 loop: CASSQKGDRNQPQHF. DNA of the CDR3: TGTGCCAGCAGTCAAAAAGGGGATCGCAATCAGCCCCAGCATTTT.

This clonotype was observed a handful of times. This sequence joins TRBV23-1 and TRBJ2-7, with D perhaps matching TRBD2 (5 bases). TRBV23-1 is given ORF status, its function remaining uncertain. V was pared by 8 bases and J by 0 bases, with 14 bases between. The CDR3 runs 14 residues. The CDR3 nucleotides are TGCGCCAGCGGACCCCGGGGAAGCTCCTACGAGCAGTACGTC. This gives the protein CASGPRGSSYEQYV.

This clonotype has at least ten counts. The chain recombines TRBV5-4 with TRBJ2-1; no clear D. V was clipped by 4 bases and J by 7 bases, with 15 bases between them. The CDR3 covers 14 residues. Looked up from germline, CDR1 is SGHNT and CDR2 is YYREEE (reference sequence). The CDR3 spells CASSQASAKNEQFF. The CDR3 coding sequence is TGTGCCAGCAGCCAGGCTAGTGCTAAGAATGAGCAGTTCTTC. Complete variable domain (other parts from reference TRBV5-4 and TRBJ2-1): ETGVTQSPTHLIKTRGQQVTLRCSSQSGHNTVSWYQQALGQGPQFIFQYYREEENGRGNFPPRFSGLQFPNYSSELNVNALELDDSALYLCASSQASAKNEQFFGPGTRLTVL.

This clonotype was counted many times. The gene calls are TRBV5-1 and TRBJ2-2, with TRBD2 matching 7 bases. This CDR3 has 17 amino acids. CDR1 SGHRS and CDR2 YFSETQ come from the germline V gene. With 2 bases clipped from V and 0 bases from J, the junction kept 7 bases outside the gene matches. As DNA, the CDR3 is TGCGCCAGCAGCTTACGGGGGGACTACGCGAACACCGGGGAGCTGTTTTTT. Translation gives CASSLRGDYANTGELFF.

This clonotype occurred a few times. This could be a read error, since a much larger clone is one nucleotide away. The CDR3 here is CASSVAGTQESQYF. The CDR3 nucleotides are TGCGCCAGCAGCGTCGCCGGGACACAGGAGTCCCAGTACTTC. V usage is TRBV5-1 and J usage is TRBJ2-5; a weak D match, TRBD1 (6 bases). The ends were cut back, 4 bases at V and 9 bases at J, with 19 bases in the middle. The germline gives CDR1 SGHRS, CDR2 YFSETQ. CDR3 length equals 14 residues. Full variable domain (outside the CDR3, taken from reference TRBV5-1 and TRBJ2-5): KAGVTQTPRYLIKTRGQQVTLSCSPISGHRSVSWYQQTPGQGLQFLFEYFSETQRNKGNFPGRFSGRQFSNSRSEMNVSTLELGDSALYLCASSVAGTQESQYFGPGTRLLVL.

In this sample, this clonotype turned up a few times. This chain uses TRBV5-6 with TRBJ2-1; the D is unclear. Germline CDR1 SGHDT, CDR2 YYEEEE. V dropped 2 bases and J dropped 3 bases, with 9 bases sitting between them. This CDR3 comprises 14 residues. The CDR3 loop reads CASSLSGIYNEQFF. The CDR3 DNA is TGTGCCAGCAGCTTATCAGGAATCTACAATGAGCAGTTCTTC.

This clonotype was seen at least ten times. The chain is built from TRBV7-9 and TRBJ2-2, with D uncertain. V lost 1 base to trimming and J lost 6 bases, with 9 bases between them. CDR3 length equals 14 residues. CDR1 and CDR2 (germline): SEHNR, FQNEAQ (reference sequence). The CDR3 DNA follows: TGTGCCAGCAGCTTAGGGACCTCGCCCGGGGAGCTGTTTTTT. It codes for CASSLGTSPGELFF. Full variable domain (outside the CDR3, taken from reference TRBV7-9 and TRBJ2-2): DTGVSQNPRHKITKRGQNVTFRCDPISEHNRLYWYRQTLGQGPEFLTYFQNEAQLEKSRLLSDRFSAERPKGSFSTLEIQRTEQGDSAMYLCASSLGTSPGELFFGEGSRLTVL.

V gene TRBV20-1 combines with J gene TRBJ2-7; 9 bases line up with TRBD1. The CDR3 covers 13 residues. Germline V lookup: CDR1 DFQATT, CDR2 SNEGSKA (reference sequence). V was clipped by 2 bases and J by 2 bases; unmatched bases: 1. The CDR3 DNA follows: TGCAGTGCTAGACGGGACAGGGCCTACGAGCAGTACTTC. Protein product: CSARRDRAYEQYF.

CDR3 loop: CASSFKEGGETQYF. The DNA for the CDR3 is TGTGCCAGCAGCTTCAAAGAGGGAGGGGAGACCCAGTACTTC. The rearrangement links TRBV7-9 to TRBJ2-5, with 7 positions matching TRBD2. CDR3 length: 14 amino acids. V dropped 3 bases and J dropped 5; count of bases not matched to a gene: 6. Germline loops: CDR1 SEHNR, CDR2 FQNEAQ (reference sequence).